The clone carrying this T cell receptor beta chain was counted between two and nine times. Its matching antigen is unknown. These data belong to a study of glioma-infiltrating T cells. Findings of the study overall: Non-neoplastic patients had below-expected tissue-blood divergence, while all gliomas exceeded expectation.

Using RNA template, CDR3s of TCR alpha and beta were amplified with iRepertoire arm-PCR. Input was roughly 100-450 ng of tissue mRNA or PBMC total RNA. MiXCR, run by TCRdb on the multiplex PCR reads, gives a single entry per CDR3 protein. The data show approximately 90,000 distinct CDR3 sequences, with about a quarter seen just once and around 7% held by the top ten. Per the germline V gene, CDR1 is SGHTA and CDR2 is FQGNSA. The CDR3 covers 15 residues. The ends lost 7 bases at V and 5 bases at J; junction bases unmatched: 9. Sequenced sample: glioma tissue, nonneoplastic brain tissue, or PBMCs (not recorded which). The sequence was obtained from a human donor with low-grade glioma or glioblastoma, undergoing nonglioma brain surgery, or in good health (not recorded which). The chain couples TRBV7-2 to TRBJ2-5; 11 positions match TRBD2. The CDR3 loop is CASTPSGGLLETQYF. In DNA form, the CDR3 reads TGTGCCAGCACCCCTAGCGGGGGGCTCTTGGAGACCCAGTACTTC.